This TCR beta chain was sequenced during a study of blood T cell repertoires in COVID-19. CDR3 length: 14 amino acids. CDR1 SGHTA and CDR2 FQGNSA come from the germline V gene. The trim removed 6 bases at V and 2 bases at J, leaving 4 bases unmatched. Original processing notes: Nucleated cell number was recorded as an estimate derived from reference gene primer amplification. Assay: immunoSEQ multiplex PCR; the TCRdb copy retains only in-frame clones and omits some. V, J and clone size are taken as reported in that table, and D and trimming were inferred from the DNA itself. The sample yields around 60,000 clones, 80% seen once.

The sample consisted of peripheral blood. The chain carries TRBV7-2 and TRBJ2-3; TRBD2 matches 8 bases. The TCR was taken from a man in his sixties with acute or convalescent COVID-19. The CDR3 nucleotides read TGTGCCAGCAGACCGGGGGGGTACACAGATACGCAGTATTTT. This sequence encodes CASRPGGYTDTQYF.